This TCR beta chain was captured in a study of blood T cell repertoires in COVID-19. Using immunoSEQ multiplex PCR, the repertoire was profiled, and TCRdb retains in-frame clones only, with some absent. The sample carries 200,000 to 250,000 clones, about three quarters recorded once. The germline CDR1 and CDR2 sequences are SNHLY and FYNNEI. The CDR3 has 14 residues. J lost 7 bases, V lost 6 bases, and 9 bases had no gene match. What was sequenced was peripheral blood. The rearrangement links TRBV2 to TRBJ1-1; 9 bases fit TRBD1. The TCR sequence derives from a woman in her 70s with acute or convalescent COVID-19. For the CDR3, the DNA is TGTGCCAGCAGGAAATTGGGACAGGGAATTGAAGCTTTCTTT. This sequence encodes CASRKLGQGIEAFF.